These 32 T cell receptor beta chains came from one sample sequenced in a study of blood T cell repertoires in COVID-19. This table comes from immunoSEQ multiplex PCR, and its TCRdb copy is limited to in-frame clones, with some not included. The data contain a few hundred thousand clones, 85% of them singletons. Sequenced: peripheral blood. These receptors came from a woman under 30 with acute or convalescent COVID-19.

The chain is built from TRBV19 and TRBJ2-4; 8 nucleotides align to TRBD1. From germline, CDR1 is LNHDA and CDR2 SQIVND (reference sequence). The trim removed 2 bases at V and 6 bases at J, leaving 6 bases unmatched. The CDR3 spans 15 residues. CDR3 residues: CASSIFQGAANIQYF. The CDR3 DNA reads as TGTGCCAGTAGTATATTCCAGGGGGCCGCAAACATTCAGTACTTC.

J is TRBJ1-1 and V is TRBV9, with D possibly TRBD1 on 5 matching bases. This CDR3 has 14 residues. V was cut by 0 bases and J by 4 bases, with 10 bases left in between. In germline, CDR1 is SGDLS, CDR2 YYNGEE. The CDR3 nucleotides are TGTGCCAGCAGCGTAGCTAGGGGAGGCACTGAAGCTTTCTTT. Translated, it gives CASSVARGGTEAFF.

The genes are TRBV28 and TRBJ1-6; TRBD1 matches at 9 bases. CDR3 length equals 12 residues. Trimming removed 9 bases from V and 10 bases from J; junction bases left unmatched: 4. Germline V CDR1 and CDR2: MDHEN, SYDVKM. The CDR3 sequence is CASWDRVSPLHF. DNA of the CDR3: TGTGCCAGTTGGGACAGGGTATCACCCCTCCACTTT.

This clone was counted only a few times. The chain combines TRBV28 with TRBJ1-3, with TRBD1 matching over 8 bases. The germline gives CDR1 MDHEN, CDR2 SYDVKM. Trimming cost V 6 bases and J 1 base; bases outside gene matches: 2. There are 14 residues in the CDR3. In DNA form, the CDR3 reads TGTGCCAGCAGGACAGGGGTATCTGGAAACACCATATATTTT. It translates to CASRTGVSGNTIYF.

V gene TRBV4-1 combines with J gene TRBJ2-5; TRBD2 aligns across 8 bases. J lost 5 bases, V lost 1 base, and 9 bases had no gene match. The CDR3 is 16 amino acids. CDR1 and CDR2 (germline): MGHRA, YSYEKL. The CDR3 region has the DNA TGCGCCAGCAGCCAAGTGAGCGGGAGTGTAATGGAGACCCAGTACTTC. Protein sequence: CASSQVSGSVMETQYF.

This rearrangement joins TRBV10-1 to TRBJ2-3; TRBD1 matches at 11 bases. V lost 0 bases and J lost 1; bases outside the gene matches: 0. Germline loops: CDR1 WNHNN, CDR2 SYGVQD (reference sequence). This CDR3 is 16 amino acids long. CDR3 sequence (DNA): TGCGCCAGCAGTGAGTCGGACAGGGGGCGCACAGATACGCAGTATTTT. This encodes CASSESDRGRTDTQYF.

The V gene is TRBV2, the J gene TRBJ1-4; possible D gene TRBD1, 6 bases. V lost 2 bases, J lost 10 bases, and 11 bases lay in between. Per germline, CDR1 SNHLY and CDR2 FYNNEI. The CDR3 is 13 amino acids. In DNA form, the CDR3 reads TGTGCCAGCAGTGAATCCCGGGGGGCAAAACTGTTTTTT. Translating gives CASSESRGAKLFF.

The rearrangement joins TRBV24-1 to TRBJ2-1, with TRBD1 matching over 10 bases. This CDR3 has 17 amino acids. Germline loops: CDR1 KGHDR, CDR2 SFDVKD. The V and J ends lost 4 bases and 4 bases, in that order; junction bases with no gene match: 9. CDR3 sequence reads: CATSDRSGQGGYNEQFF. For the CDR3, the DNA is TGTGCCACCAGTGACCGGAGTGGACAGGGGGGGTACAATGAGCAGTTCTTC.

The genes are TRBV4-1 and TRBJ1-4, with a tentative D call TRBD1 (6 bases). Per the germline V gene, CDR1 is MGHRA and CDR2 is YSYEKL. V was trimmed by 0 bases and J by 8 bases, leaving 16 bases between them. This CDR3 is built from 16 residues. The CDR3 here is CASSQDQQGDYEKLFF. The CDR3 DNA sequence: TGCGCCAGCAGCCAAGATCAACAGGGAGATTACGAAAAACTGTTTTTT.

This clone was detected only a few times. Other DNA sequences in this specimen translate into the identical CDR3. The chain has TRBV29-1 and TRBJ1-1; D gene unclear. Germline V CDR1 and CDR2: SQVTM, ANQGSEA. Trimming took off 1 base at V and 0 bases at J, with 6 bases between the two ends. The CDR3 totals 13 residues. Here the CDR3 reads CSVEGRMNTEAFF. The CDR3 DNA reads as TGCAGCGTTGAAGGGAGGATGAACACTGAAGCTTTCTTT.

The CDR3 DNA reads as TGTGCCACCAGCGGGGGCTACAATGAGCAGTTCTTC. It is translated as CATSGGYNEQFF. J is TRBJ2-1 and V is TRBV24-1, with D perhaps matching TRBD2 (6 bases). V shed 7 bases and J shed 3 bases, with 6 bases lying between them. Germline values: CDR1 KGHDR, CDR2 SFDVKD. The length of the CDR3 is 12 residues.

The J gene is TRBJ2-3, the V gene TRBV5-1, with D maybe TRBD1 (6 bases). Trimming stripped 0 bases from V and 6 bases from J, with 20 bases between. Germline CDR1 reads SGHRS; CDR2 reads YFSETQ. The CDR3 length is 17 residues. The CDR3 spells CASSLEGLALGADTQYF. The CDR3 bases are TGCGCCAGCAGCTTGGAAGGTCTGGCTTTGGGGGCGGATACGCAGTATTTT.

This clone showed up just a few times. V is TRBV11-2 and J is TRBJ2-3; D unresolved. This CDR3 has 14 amino acids. CDR1 is SGHAT, CDR2 FQNNGV, per germline. V lost 6 bases to trimming and J lost 4 bases, with 14 bases between them. In DNA, the CDR3 is TGTGCCAGCAGTTATAGACGAGGCGCAGATACGCAGTATTTT. Its protein is CASSYRRGADTQYF.

This chain links TRBV7-3 with TRBJ2-3; D is ambiguous. The CDR3 length is 13 residues. V dropped 6 bases and J dropped 3 bases, with 10 bases sitting between them. CDR1 SGHTA and CDR2 FQGTGA come from the germline V gene. CDR3 sequence: CASSQTRTDTQYF. The CDR3 coding sequence is TGTGCCAGCAGTCAGACTCGAACAGATACGCAGTATTTT.

This clone came up a few times. CDR3 sequence: CASSEGTSGVPRFF. The CDR3 nucleotides are TGTGCCAGCAGTGAGGGGACTAGCGGGGTCCCTAGGTTCTTC. The chain joins TRBV2 to TRBJ2-1; 13 bases agree with TRBD2. This CDR3 region has 14 residues. Germline CDR1 reads SNHLY; CDR2 reads FYNNEI. V gave up 3 bases and J gave up 15 bases; unmatched junction bases: 8.

The chain links TRBV5-6 to TRBJ1-1, with TRBD1 matching over 7 bases. The CDR3 length is 16 residues. Germline V CDR1 and CDR2: SGHDT, YYEEEE. V lost 4 bases to trimming and J lost 0 bases; unmatched junction nucleotides: 9. In nucleotides, the CDR3 is TGTGCCAGCAGCCCCGAACAGGGGTCCCTGAACACTGAAGCTTTCTTT. Amino acids: CASSPEQGSLNTEAFF. The whole variable domain, filled in from reference TRBV5-6 and TRBJ1-1, reads DAGVTQSPTHLIKTRGQQVTLRCSPKSGHDTVSWYQQALGQGPQFIFQYYEEEERQRGNFPDRFSGHQFPNYSSELNVNALLLGDSALYLCASSPEQGSLNTEAFFGQGTRLTVV.

The V gene is TRBV19, the J gene TRBJ2-6; weak D call: TRBD1 (5 bases). V was trimmed by 9 bases and J by 2 bases, leaving 14 bases between them. This CDR3 is 15 amino acids long. Germline CDR1 reads LNHDA; CDR2 reads SQIVND (reference sequence). The CDR3 nucleotides read TGTGCCAGCCAAGTTCAGGGAACTGGGGCCAACGTCCTGACTTTC. It is translated as CASQVQGTGANVLTF. Looking up the rest from reference TRBV19 and TRBJ2-6 gives the full variable domain: DGGITQSPKYLFRKEGQNVTLSCEQNLNHDAMYWYRQDPGQGLRLIYYSQIVNDFQKGDIAEGYSVSREKKESFPLTVTSAQKNPTAFYLCASQVQGTGANVLTFGAGSRLTVL.

The V call is TRBV5-1, the J call TRBJ2-7; D is possibly TRBD2 (5 bases). V was shortened by 6 bases and J by 0 bases, with 16 bases between the two germline ends. This CDR3 spans 15 amino acids. Germline V gives CDR1 SGHRS, CDR2 YFSETQ. For the CDR3, the DNA is TGCGCCAGCACAGGACTCAATCCCTTCTCCTACGAGCAGTACTTC. It specifies CASTGLNPFSYEQYF.

This clone was seen a few times. The V and J genes are TRBV12-3 or TRBV12-4 and TRBJ1-1; D is uncertain. V dropped 4 bases and J dropped 5 bases, with 5 bases sitting between them. The CDR3 is made up of 11 amino acids. The CDR3 region has the DNA TGTGCCAGCAGTTGGCAGACTGAAGCTTTCTTT. This encodes CASSWQTEAFF.

CDR3 sequence: CATSDRDEQFF. The CDR3 region has the DNA TGTGCCACCAGTGACAGGGATGAGCAGTTCTTC. The chain has TRBV24-1 and TRBJ2-1, with D possibly matching TRBD1 (5 bases). This CDR3 spans 11 amino acids. In germline, CDR1 is KGHDR, CDR2 SFDVKD. V lost 4 bases to trimming and J lost 8 bases, with 5 bases between them.

In its sample, this clone was seen once. The chain carries TRBV24-1 and TRBJ1-1; TRBD1 matches at 10 bases. The CDR3 is made up of 16 amino acids. The germline V gene encodes CDR1 KGHDR and CDR2 SFDVKD. Losses at the gene ends were 1 base for V and 5 bases for J; bases not matched to a gene: 6. The CDR3 loop reads CATSDLRDRGGTEAFF. The CDR3 nucleotides read TGTGCCACCAGTGATTTAAGGGACAGGGGCGGGACTGAAGCTTTCTTT.

The V call is TRBV6-1, the J call TRBJ1-1; perhaps TRBD1 as D (5 bases). Trimming removed 2 bases at V and 5 bases at J, with 9 bases between. From germline, CDR1 is MNHNS and CDR2 SASEGT. CDR3 size: 13 residues. The chain's CDR3 is CASSETQGTEAFF. CDR3 in DNA: TGTGCCAGCAGTGAAACTCAGGGAACTGAAGCTTTCTTT.

Only one count was recorded for this clone. This chain joins TRBV4-1 and TRBJ2-7, with 9 bases aligning to TRBD2. Germline values: CDR1 MGHRA, CDR2 YSYEKL. This CDR3 is built from 18 residues. Losses at the gene ends were 0 bases for V and 4 bases for J; bases not matched to a gene: 13. CDR3 loop: CASSQEGRGAGGMYEQYF. CDR3 nucleotides: TGCGCCAGCAGCCAAGAAGGGAGGGGCGCGGGAGGGATGTACGAGCAGTACTTC.

The chain recombines TRBV9 with TRBJ2-1, with 8 nucleotides matching TRBD2. Per germline, CDR1 SGDLS and CDR2 YYNGEE. V trimming: 0 bases; J trimming: 8 bases; junction bases outside the gene matches: 10. CDR3 length equals 16 residues. The CDR3 DNA reads TGTGCCAGCAGCGTAGAAGGCGGGGGGCCAGGCGATGAGCAGTTCTTC. Protein product: CASSVEGGGPGDEQFF.

In this sample, this clone turned up a few times. This rearrangement joins TRBV28 to TRBJ2-1; D remains unclear. The CDR3 spans 13 residues. Deletions cut 7 bases from V and 7 bases from J, with 14 bases between. The V gene's germline CDR1 is MDHEN and CDR2 SYDVKM. CDR3 region: CASTVVLTNEQFF. CDR3 nucleotides: TGTGCCAGCACCGTAGTCCTGACAAATGAGCAGTTCTTC.

This chain links TRBV7-9 with TRBJ1-4, with 9 bases that match TRBD1. Germline lookup yields CDR1 SEHNR and CDR2 FQNEAQ (reference sequence). CDR3 length equals 16 residues. Unmatched junction bases numbered 9, after V lost 5 bases and J lost 5 bases. DNA of the CDR3: TGTGCCAGCAGCACCTATTCCGGGACAGGGAATGAAAAACTGTTTTTT. Translated: CASSTYSGTGNEKLFF.

The chain has TRBV28 and TRBJ2-7; 7 bases agree with TRBD1. Germline assignment: CDR1 MDHEN and CDR2 SYDVKM. Germline trimming cut 3 bases from V and 3 bases from J; bases unmatched to any gene: 8. There are 15 residues in the CDR3. CDR3 sequence: CASSLAGDSYYEQYF. DNA for the CDR3: TGTGCCAGCAGTTTGGCCGGGGACAGTTACTACGAGCAGTACTTC.

The rearrangement uses TRBV4-1 and TRBJ1-1; 11 nucleotides align to TRBD1. Germline CDR1 reads MGHRA; CDR2 reads YSYEKL. This CDR3 region has 17 residues. Unmatched junction bases numbered 7, after V lost 1 base and J lost 3 bases. The CDR3 sequence is CASSQADRGRVHTEAFF. The CDR3 DNA sequence: TGCGCCAGCAGCCAAGCGGACAGGGGGCGAGTTCACACTGAAGCTTTCTTT.

This clone occurred once. This CDR3 is CATSDLPSGPGNEQFF. The CDR3 DNA follows: TGTGCCACCAGTGATTTGCCTAGCGGCCCTGGCAATGAGCAGTTCTTC. The chain joins TRBV24-1 to TRBJ2-1; 7 bases line up with TRBD2. V lost 0 bases to trimming and J lost 6 bases; unmatched junction nucleotides: 7. The CDR3 consists of 16 residues. Looked up from germline, CDR1 is KGHDR and CDR2 is SFDVKD.

The genes are TRBV30 and TRBJ1-4; TRBD1 aligns across 9 bases. CDR1 is GTSNPN, CDR2 SVGIG, per germline (reference sequence). The CDR3 is made up of 16 amino acids. The V segment lost 0 bases and the J segment 6 bases; nucleotides outside the gene matches: 8. CDR3 nucleotides: TGTGCCTGGAGTGTGACTAGGGACAGGGTGTATGAAAAACTGTTTTTT. Encoded protein: CAWSVTRDRVYEKLFF.

The chain combines TRBV15 with TRBJ1-6; 7 nucleotides match TRBD1. The CDR3 totals 16 residues. The germline V gene has CDR1 LNHNV and CDR2 YYDKDF (reference sequence). The junction had 12 bases not matched to a gene; V was cut back by 3 bases and J by 10 bases. The CDR3 DNA sequence: TGTGCCACCAGCAGTTTCCCCGGGACAGCCTTCTCACCCCTCCACTTT. Its protein product is CATSSFPGTAFSPLHF.

CDR3 protein: CASSSVRGGTYEQYF. The DNA of the CDR3 is TGTGCCAGCAGTTCCGTTAGGGGAGGGACATACGAGCAGTACTTC. This sequence joins TRBV6-5 and TRBJ2-7; weak D call: TRBD2 (7 bases). Germline CDR1 reads MNHEY; CDR2 reads SVGAGI. The CDR3 is 15 residues long. The V gene lost 4 bases and the J gene lost 4 bases, with 17 bases spanning the gap.